Included here is one T cell receptor beta chain sequence, with context. Peripheral blood came from all dose cohorts at three timepoints. The data belong to a study of OX40 agonist ivuxolimab in advanced cancers. For the study at large: Partial response was recorded in three patients: one hepatocellular carcinoma and two cutaneous melanoma cases.

With 5 bases clipped from V and 5 bases from J, the junction kept 17 bases outside the gene matches. The CDR3 runs 17 residues. CDR1 and CDR2 from the germline V gene are SGHTA and FQGNSA. The table came from immunoSEQ multiplex PCR; TCRdb's copy has only in-frame clones and leaves some out. Among over 85,000 clones listed, roughly 80% were seen once. The chain carries TRBV7-2 and TRBJ1-2, with 7 bases matching TRBD1. This clonotype originated in an adult with an advanced solid tumor such as melanoma, head and neck, liver or kidney cancer. The specimen was CD4+ or CD8+ T cells sorted from blood, collected in a trial of the OX40 agonist ivuxolimab. The CDR3 here is CASSPPGGWAQPYGYTF. The DNA for the CDR3 is TGTGCCAGCAGCCCACCAGGGGGGTGGGCGCAGCCTTATGGCTACACCTTC.